This T cell receptor beta chain appears in the sequencing data of a study of low-dose radiotherapy and immunotherapy resistance in tumors. Time point of the sample: before trial treatment. This clonotype was observed many times. Primers used for first-strand cDNA, a TRAV- and TRBV-specific set, covered both alpha and beta chains. Over roughly 19 PCR cycles, TCRs were amplified from a constant-region primer and V-primer adapter. TCRdb reanalysed the reads using MiXCR and keeps one entry per CDR3 protein. Here the sample spans under 90,000 distinct CDR3 sequences, over 15% being singletons. The V end was cut by 3 bases, the J end by 2 bases, with 14 bases between. The germline V gene encodes CDR1 GTSNPN and CDR2 SVGIG (reference sequence). The length of the CDR3 is 14 residues.

The material was PBMCs, obtained before treatment. This sequence joins TRBV30 and TRBJ2-7, with D possibly being TRBD1 (6 bases). The sequence was collected from a male donor with prostate cancer. The CDR3 nucleotides are TGTGCCTGGAGCCCCTTAGGGGGTACCTACGAGCAGTACTTC. Translation gives CAWSPLGGTYEQYF.